These T cell receptor beta chains were read from a single sample in a study of T cells in Graves' hyperthyroidism and ophthalmopathy. MiXCR, run by TCRdb on the multiplex PCR reads, gives a single entry per CDR3 protein. The sample has hundreds of thousands of distinct CDR3 sequences, 15% to 20% seen once. The sequencing sample was made of blood. All receptors come from a woman between 18 and 30 years old with Graves' ophthalmopathy. Each CDR3 is given with its conserved first and last residue. The D gene is left open where the match is weak. Only some rows state a clone size, as once, few, many or a class for expanded clones.

j_call | clone_size | cdr3_length | d_call | v_call | cdr3_aa
TRBJ2-2 | - | 14 | - | TRBV9 | CASSGPTVAGELFF
TRBJ2-1 | many | 16 | TRBD2 | TRBV3-1 | CASSQRPGGSHNEQFF
TRBJ2-7 | few | 15 | TRBD1 | TRBV28 | CASSLSYRGQREQYF
TRBJ2-5 | - | 14 | TRBD2 | TRBV7-3 | CASSRSGSDETQYF
TRBJ2-7 | many | 15 | TRBD1 | TRBV6-2/TRBV6-3 | CASTYRDRGRYEQYF
TRBJ1-4 | many | 16 | TRBD1 | TRBV3-1 | CASSDPGSRGAEKLFF
TRBJ2-5 | many | 15 | TRBD1 | TRBV6-1 | CASSSPGQGLETQYF
TRBJ2-2 | few | 15 | - | TRBV5-5 | CASSPDGGNTGELFF
TRBJ1-4 | few | 13 | - | TRBV14 | CASSQRLAEKLFF
TRBJ1-1 | many | 15 | - | TRBV28 | CASSLLAGGDTEAFF
TRBJ2-7 | many | 13 | - | TRBV7-9 | CASSHPTVDEQYF
TRBJ2-3 | once | 15 | TRBD2 | TRBV20-1 | CSAKTSGGRTDTQYF
TRBJ1-3 | many | 18 | - | TRBV30 | CAWSVMGSPRASGNTIYF
TRBJ1-1 | many | 12 | - | TRBV20-1 | CSAPRVGTEAFF
TRBJ2-7 | - | 17 | TRBD2 | TRBV5-1 | CASSLLNSGIDSYEQYF
TRBJ2-1 | many | 16 | TRBD2 | TRBV27 | CASTNEAASGSAEQFF
TRBJ1-6 | few | 12 | - | TRBV9 | CASSPGISPLHF
TRBJ2-7 | many | 14 | TRBD1 | TRBV14 | CASSRPGGEYEQYF
TRBJ1-1 | - | 11 | - | TRBV30 | CASISDAEAFF
TRBJ2-2 | many | 13 | - | TRBV30 | CAWRTENTGELFF
TRBJ2-7 | - | 11 | TRBD2 | TRBV20-1 | CRGLAGNEQYF
TRBJ2-3 | - | 16 | TRBD1 | TRBV25-1 | CASTIGTGGGTDAQYF
TRBJ1-1 | few | 16 | - | TRBV27 | CASSSQWGAYNTEAFF
TRBJ1-3 | - | 16 | - | TRBV28 | CASSQPGQFSGNTIYF
TRBJ2-3 | - | 13 | - | TRBV7-9 | CASSLPLLDTQYF
TRBJ2-2 | - | 17 | - | TRBV7-3 | CASSAYSRGLNTGELFF
TRBJ1-1 | many | 14 | - | TRBV12-5 | CASGPSGRNTEAFF
TRBJ1-5 | - | 15 | TRBD1 | TRBV19 | CASSPWDSSNQPQHF
TRBJ2-5 | few | 13 | - | TRBV3-1 | CASSQYTGTGQYF
TRBJ1-1 | many | 15 | - | TRBV11-2 | CASSLDLREYAEAFF
TRBJ2-5 | many | 14 | TRBD2 | TRBV12-5 | CASAAGGDQETQYF
TRBJ2-1 | many | 11 | - | TRBV30 | CAWSAQGLRVF
TRBJ1-2 | few | 13 | - | TRBV29-1 | CSVTTVSYYGYTF
TRBJ2-7 | many | 13 | TRBD2 | TRBV20-1 | CSAAGTSSYEQYF
TRBJ1-2 | many | 13 | - | TRBV10-2 | CASTGTVIYGYTF
TRBJ2-7 | - | 14 | - | TRBV20-1 | CSAPRDDLSYEQYF
TRBJ1-5 | - | 16 | - | TRBV2 | CASSHTPGTRNQPRHF
TRBJ2-2 | few | 15 | TRBD1 | TRBV5-8 | CASSQTGWYTGELFF
TRBJ1-5 | few | 13 | - | TRBV28 | CASSSGRHQPQHF
TRBJ2-2 | few | 12 | - | TRBV29-1 | CSFRGATGELFF
TRBJ1-4 | many | 13 | - | TRBV6-6 | CASSYRGGEKLFF
TRBJ1-5 | few | 14 | - | TRBV30 | CAWGTGGGNQPQHF
TRBJ2-5 | many | 14 | - | TRBV12-3/TRBV12-4 | CASSFKGPEETQYF
TRBJ1-4 | few | 15 | - | TRBV28 | CASSPTYNLDEKLFF
TRBJ1-5 | few | 15 | - | TRBV6-1 | CASSEGEEGNQPQHF
TRBJ1-5 | - | 16 | TRBD1 | TRBV19 | CASDGQGVRSNQPQHF
TRBJ1-5 | many | 15 | TRBD1 | TRBV20-1 | CSARQGANSNQPQHF
TRBJ1-1 | many | 14 | - | TRBV7-2 | CASSTGTLNTEAFF
TRBJ2-3 | - | 17 | TRBD2 | TRBV10-3 | CAISEGGTSGGTDTQYF